The next 15 T cell receptor beta chains were all read from a single sample in a study of T cell responses to AZD1222 COVID-19 vaccine. Assay: immunoSEQ multiplex PCR; the TCRdb copy retains only in-frame clones and omits some. The sample gives 120,000 to 150,000 clones, about 93% of which show up once; about 1.9% is in the top ten. The sample here was peripheral blood, taken on day 0 of AZD1222 vaccination. The receptors were gathered from an adult in good health.

This chain connects TRBV19 to TRBJ1-2; 10 bases are shared with TRBD1. The CDR3 is 14 amino acids. Germline lookup yields CDR1 LNHDA and CDR2 SQIVND (reference sequence). V gave up 6 bases and J gave up 4 bases; unmatched junction bases: 5. CDR3 nucleotide sequence: TGTGCCAGTAGAGGGACAGGGGTGATCTATGGCTACACCTTC. This encodes CASRGTGVIYGYTF.

As regards this clone: Other DNA sequences in the sample encode the same CDR3. The chain joins TRBV2 to TRBJ1-6, with 7 bases fitting TRBD1. Germline V gives CDR1 SNHLY, CDR2 FYNNEI. The V gene end was trimmed by 7 bases and the J gene end by 0 bases; junction bases not matched to a gene: 3. The CDR3 is 15 amino acids. The CDR3 is CASTRDSSYNSPLHF. For the CDR3, the DNA is TGTGCCAGCACGAGGGACAGCTCCTATAATTCACCCCTCCACTTT.

This rearrangement joins TRBV5-1 to TRBJ2-7, with 7 bases matching TRBD2. V shed 3 bases, J shed 2 bases, and the junction held 8 bases outside the gene matches. This CDR3 has 15 amino acids. The germline V gene encodes CDR1 SGHRS and CDR2 YFSETQ. This CDR3 reads CASSSGGAGAYEQYF. The CDR3 DNA follows: TGCGCCAGCAGCTCTGGCGGCGCGGGAGCCTACGAGCAGTACTTC.

The gene calls are TRBV21-1 and TRBJ2-7; the table names TRBD1, a call not compared with the DNA. TRBV21-1 is designated a pseudogene. The CDR3 spans 17 residues. Here the CDR3 reads CASSNSLTQYKAYEQYF. In nucleotides, the CDR3 is TGTGCCAGCAGCAACAGTCTTACACAGTATAAAGCCTACGAGCAGTACTTC.

A single count supports this clone. The genes are TRBV5-5 and TRBJ1-1; 12 nucleotides agree with TRBD1. The CDR3 is 17 amino acids. V shed 2 bases, J shed 2 bases, and the junction held 7 bases outside the gene matches. CDR1 and CDR2 (germline): SGHKS, YYEKEE (reference sequence). The CDR3 coding sequence is TGTGCCAGCAGCTTCGGGACAGGGGGCGTTTTCAACACTGAAGCTTTCTTT. It encodes CASSFGTGGVFNTEAFF.

This clone occurred a few times. The chain links TRBV7-9 to TRBJ1-2, with no clear D. The V gene lost 6 bases and the J gene lost 4 bases, with 12 bases spanning the gap. This CDR3 has 13 amino acids. Germline assignment: CDR1 SEHNR and CDR2 FQNEAQ (reference sequence). CDR3 sequence: CASSFEAGYGYTF. As DNA, the CDR3 is TGTGCCAGCAGTTTCGAGGCCGGCTATGGCTACACCTTC.

This clone was observed once. The rearrangement uses TRBV7-3 and TRBJ2-3, with TRBD2 identical over 10 bases. J gave up 4 bases and V 6 bases, and 7 bases lay outside the gene matches. The CDR3 spans 15 residues. Germline V gives CDR1 SGHTA, CDR2 FQGTGA. As DNA, the CDR3 is TGTGCCAGCAGGTCTAGCGGGAGCGGTGCAGATACGCAGTATTTT. This encodes CASRSSGSGADTQYF. The variable domain in full, with the rest retrieved from reference TRBV7-3 and TRBJ2-3, is GAGVSQTPSNKVTEKGKYVELRCDPISGHTALYWYRQSLGQGPEFLIYFQGTGAADDSGLPNDRFFAVRPEGSVSTLKIQRTERGDSAVYLCASRSSGSGADTQYFGPGTRLTVL.

This chain connects TRBV5-5 to TRBJ1-2; TRBD1 matches 11 bases. CDR3 size: 17 residues. CDR1 SGHKS and CDR2 YYEKEE come from the germline V gene (reference sequence). The V gene end was trimmed by 4 bases and the J gene end by 8 bases; junction bases not matched to a gene: 16. The CDR3 loop is CASSQWATGTGGFGYTF. The CDR3 coding sequence is TGTGCCAGCAGCCAATGGGCTACCGGGACAGGGGGTTTCGGCTACACCTTC. The variable domain in full, with the rest retrieved from reference TRBV5-5 and TRBJ1-2, is DAGVTQSPTHLIKTRGQQVTLRCSPISGHKSVSWYQQVLGQGPQFIFQYYEKEERGRGNFPDRFSARQFPNYSSELNVNALLLGDSALYLCASSQWATGTGGFGYTFGSGTRLTVV.

The V and J genes are TRBV3-1 (or the pseudogene TRBV3-2) and TRBJ1-6, with D perhaps TRBD1 (6 bases). Germline loops: CDR1 LGHDT, CDR2 YNNKEL (reference sequence). This CDR3 spans 20 amino acids. V dropped 5 bases and J dropped 0 bases, with 23 bases sitting between them. The CDR3 reads CASSYRPPGRGSSYNSPLHF. DNA of the CDR3: TGTGCCAGCAGCTACCGACCCCCTGGGAGGGGGAGCTCCTATAATTCACCCCTCCACTTT.

V is TRBV2 and J is TRBJ1-5; D possibly corresponds to TRBD1 (6 bases). Per germline, CDR1 SNHLY and CDR2 FYNNEI. V lost 1 base, J lost 6 bases, and 13 bases lay in between. This CDR3 contains 15 residues. CDR3 protein: CASSEVRGSLQPQHF. CDR3 DNA: TGTGCCAGCAGTGAAGTAAGGGGGAGCCTTCAGCCCCAGCATTTT.

The chain joins TRBV12-3 or TRBV12-4 to TRBJ2-1; D call uncertain. CDR3 length equals 12 residues. V shed 0 bases and J shed 10 bases, with 7 bases lying between them. The CDR3 reads CASSLAVVEQFF. Here the CDR3 DNA reads TGTGCCAGCAGTTTAGCGGTAGTCGAGCAGTTCTTC.

This clone was counted once. V gene TRBV24-1 combines with J gene TRBJ1-1; D is unresolved. Germline-derived CDR1 and CDR2 are KGHDR and SFDVKD. This CDR3 comprises 13 residues. The V end lost 3 bases, the J end lost 4 bases, and 8 bases lay between the germline ends. In nucleotides, the CDR3 is TGTGCCACCAGTGATGCATGGGGCACTGAAGCTTTCTTT. It translates to CATSDAWGTEAFF.

This chain links TRBV6-5 with TRBJ2-7, with D perhaps assigned TRBD1 or TRBD2 (5 bases each). The CDR3 is 14 residues long. V was pared by 6 bases and J by 3 bases, with 15 bases between. Germline CDR1 reads MNHEY; CDR2 reads SVGAGI. DNA of the CDR3: TGTGCCAGCAGCGAGAGGGACGGACACTACGAGCAGTACTTC. This gives the protein CASSERDGHYEQYF.

The J gene is TRBJ2-4, the V gene TRBV6-5; D possibly corresponds to TRBD1 (6 bases). The CDR3 consists of 14 residues. V was clipped by 2 bases and J by 8 bases, with 13 bases between them. Germline V CDR1 and CDR2: MNHEY, SVGAGI. CDR3: CASSYQGHGDIQYF. The CDR3 nucleotides are TGTGCCAGCAGTTACCAGGGGCATGGGGACATTCAGTACTTC.

This clone was detected only a few times. The chain employs TRBV7-9 and TRBJ2-7; 8 positions match TRBD1. V trimming: 1 base; J trimming: 5 bases; junction bases outside the gene matches: 4. The CDR3 is made up of 14 amino acids. CDR1 and CDR2 (germline): SEHNR, FQNEAQ (reference sequence). DNA for the CDR3: TGTGCCAGCAGCTTAGACGCAGGGGGCAACGAGCAGTACTTC. It translates to CASSLDAGGNEQYF.